This TCR beta chain was observed in a study of shared clonotypes between healthy human individuals. Study-level findings and limits: As a rule, naive subsets had a larger estimated richness than memory subsets. Some clonotypes were shared by all four sorted-subset donors, while others were not shared. The non-shared ones had lower generation probabilities than the shared ones.

V was cut by 8 bases and J by 4 bases, with 18 bases left in between. CDR1 is MNHEY, CDR2 SVGAGI, per germline. CDR3 length: 14 amino acids. With respect to this clone: The target antigen is unknown.

The study drew its donors from healthy HIV-negative adults without recent acute infections or vaccinations. Clones were read by immunoSEQ multiplex PCR, and TCRdb kept only the in-frame ones, dropping some. The sample carries about 2,500,000 clones, around nine tenths recorded once. The TCR was taken from a man younger than 35 in good health. Sequenced input: naive CD4+ T cells sorted from blood. Subset here: CD45RA+ positively selected. The gene calls are TRBV6-5 and TRBJ2-7, with no clear D. CDR3 amino acids: CASRSPYLGYEQYF. CDR3 sequence (DNA): TGTGCCAGCCGCTCCCCCTACCTGGGGTACGAGCAGTACTTC.